The rows below give T cell receptor beta chains drawn from one sample of a study of PD-L1 blockade in urothelial cancer. TCRdb's copy holds only in-frame clones and misses some; the assay was immunoSEQ multiplex PCR. Found here are tens of thousands of clones, 85% to 95% of them singletons; the top ten hold around a tenth. Material: PBMCs, obtained around atezolizumab (anti-PD-L1) treatment. The source of these receptors is a man aged 55 to 70 with urothelial cancer. CDR3s include the opening cysteine and the closing phenylalanine or tryptophan. Fields, in order: CDR3 protein, J gene, V gene, clone size. Part of the rows lack a size; the others show once, few, many or a class for expanded clones.

CDR3: CAWRGGQGTNTEAFF
J: TRBJ1-1
V: TRBV30
size: NA

CDR3: CASSSGAPRGAGNTIYF
J: TRBJ1-3
V: TRBV7-8
size: NA

CDR3: CASSRAPDGNQPQHF
J: TRBJ1-5
V: TRBV5-1
size: once

CDR3: CASSLGLAGVGNEQFF
J: TRBJ2-1
V: TRBV7-8
size: NA

CDR3: CASSPTSTGRGYEQYF
J: TRBJ2-7
V: TRBV7-2
size: NA

CDR3: CASGPQGYQPQHF
J: TRBJ1-5
V: TRBV28
size: NA

CDR3: CASSKDHSVGDRGRRWADTQYF
J: TRBJ2-3
V: TRBV21-1
size: once

CDR3: CASTLQGATGELFF
J: TRBJ2-2
V: TRBV2
size: NA

CDR3: CASSSQTGSEAFF
J: TRBJ1-1
V: TRBV7-9
size: NA

CDR3: CASSLRTGVDEQYF
J: TRBJ2-7
V: TRBV5-1
size: NA

CDR3: CSVLLQAKNIQYF
J: TRBJ2-4
V: TRBV29-1
size: NA

CDR3: CASSYQAGLAGTDTQYF
J: TRBJ2-3
V: TRBV7-3
size: NA

CDR3: CAWSRSRLTIQETQYF
J: TRBJ2-5
V: TRBV30
size: NA

CDR3: CAISDVAGNVQETQYF
J: TRBJ2-5
V: TRBV10-3
size: NA

CDR3: CSASGSGKQYF
J: TRBJ2-7
V: TRBV20-1
size: NA

CDR3: CASYLSQETQYF
J: TRBJ2-5
V: TRBV30
size: NA

CDR3: CASSTSLGTWVNQPQHF
J: TRBJ1-5
V: TRBV28
size: NA

CDR3: CASRGLVMDTQYF
J: TRBJ2-3
V: TRBV5-1
size: NA

CDR3: CASSPIWVAGGGNEQFF
J: TRBJ2-1
V: TRBV5-1
size: NA

CDR3: CASSPMASGNSPLHF
J: TRBJ1-6
V: TRBV11-1
size: NA

CDR3: CSVVVRGARTEAFF
J: TRBJ1-1
V: TRBV29-1
size: NA

CDR3: CAWSVRGETQYF
J: TRBJ2-5
V: TRBV30
size: NA

CDR3: CAISASSFAYEQYF
J: TRBJ2-7
V: TRBV10-3
size: NA

CDR3: CASSLGLAGQTGELFF
J: TRBJ2-2
V: TRBV7-3
size: NA

CDR3: CASSPGTTATNEKLFF
J: TRBJ1-4
V: TRBV5-1
size: NA

CDR3: CSVTGGTGVQYF
J: TRBJ2-7
V: TRBV29-1
size: NA

CDR3: CASSQGWETGNTIYF
J: TRBJ1-3
V: TRBV5-1
size: NA

CDR3: CAISENREGSPLHF
J: TRBJ1-6
V: TRBV10-3
size: NA

CDR3: CASSVGQNTGELFF
J: TRBJ2-2
V: TRBV9
size: NA

CDR3: CASSPGVGGGGLETQYF
J: TRBJ2-5
V: TRBV4-2
size: NA

CDR3: CASSKVDRGVSGANVLTF
J: TRBJ2-6
V: TRBV21-1
size: NA

CDR3: CASTKINRVGETQYF
J: TRBJ2-5
V: TRBV6-6
size: NA

CDR3: CASSLAVGQPQHF
J: TRBJ1-5
V: TRBV7-2
size: NA

CDR3: CASMVGQGRYNEQFF
J: TRBJ2-1
V: TRBV12-1
size: NA

CDR3: CASSGTSGGGWETQYF
J: TRBJ2-5
V: TRBV6-6
size: NA

CDR3: CASSQDLTVGNTIYF
J: TRBJ1-3
V: TRBV4-1
size: once

CDR3: CSAKRGNIQYF
J: TRBJ2-4
V: TRBV20-1
size: NA

CDR3: CASSYSAGAGGELFF
J: TRBJ2-2
V: TRBV6-5
size: NA

CDR3: CASSQGLAPSTDTQYF
J: TRBJ2-3
V: TRBV4-3
size: NA

CDR3: CAWSVFGGTEAFF
J: TRBJ1-1
V: TRBV30
size: few

CDR3: CASSGGGYNSPLHF
J: TRBJ1-6
V: TRBV5-4
size: NA

CDR3: CASSRGQGAYEQYF
J: TRBJ2-7
V: TRBV19
size: NA

CDR3: CASSLSAAPSPKLFF
J: TRBJ1-4
V: TRBV28
size: NA

CDR3: CASSQELAGNNEQFF
J: TRBJ2-1
V: TRBV4-2
size: NA

CDR3: CAASGGGSKADTQYF
J: TRBJ2-3
V: TRBV30
size: NA

CDR3: CASGGLGLAKPPYEQYF
J: TRBJ2-7
V: TRBV27
size: NA

CDR3: CASSPGVEAFF
J: TRBJ1-1
V: TRBV19
size: NA

CDR3: CASSILASGSREQYF
J: TRBJ2-7
V: TRBV19
size: once

CDR3: CASSQRAYEQYF
J: TRBJ2-7
V: TRBV28
size: NA

CDR3: CASTPGQGSQPQHF
J: TRBJ1-5
V: TRBV7-2
size: NA

CDR3: CSSSRGRGKATDTQYF
J: TRBJ2-3
V: TRBV29-1
size: NA

CDR3: CAWSLAGTSETQYF
J: TRBJ2-5
V: TRBV30
size: NA

CDR3: CASSRDNYEQYF
J: TRBJ2-7
V: TRBV7-2
size: NA

CDR3: CASSKTSGNTDTQYF
J: TRBJ2-3
V: TRBV5-4
size: NA